The 19 T cell receptor beta chains below all came from one sample that was sequenced in a study of blood T cell repertoires in COVID-19. The data were produced by immunoSEQ multiplex PCR, yet TCRdb's version contains in-frame clones alone and is incomplete. The sample comprises 130,000 to 150,000 clones, 80% to 90% of which are singletons, and 6.5% to 9.5% rests with the top ten. Sequenced input: peripheral blood. These receptors were obtained from a woman aged 55-70 years with COVID-19, enrolled during active disease.

The rearrangement links TRBV5-1 to TRBJ2-1; 10 bases line up with TRBD2. The CDR3 spans 15 residues. V dropped 4 bases and J dropped 4; count of bases not matched to a gene: 5. The V gene's germline CDR1 is SGHRS and CDR2 YFSETQ. The chain's CDR3 is CASSNSGGEYNEQFF. The DNA for the CDR3 is TGCGCCAGCAGCAACAGCGGGGGGGAATACAATGAGCAGTTCTTC.

The table lists this clone with a count of one. The chain has TRBV7-9 and TRBJ2-7, with D perhaps matching TRBD1 (7 bases). Germline V CDR1 and CDR2: SEHNR, FQNEAQ (reference sequence). This CDR3 is 15 amino acids long. V was trimmed by 1 base and J by 2 bases, leaving 12 bases between them. The CDR3 nucleotides are TGTGCCAGCAGCTTAGTCGGAGGGGGCCCCTACGAGCAGTACTTC. It is translated as CASSLVGGGPYEQYF. Together with reference TRBV7-9 and TRBJ2-7, the CDR3 gives the full variable domain: DTGVSQNPRHKITKRGQNVTFRCDPISEHNRLYWYRQTLGQGPEFLTYFQNEAQLEKSRLLSDRFSAERPKGSFSTLEIQRTEQGDSAMYLCASSLVGGGPYEQYFGPGTRLTVT.

This chain joins TRBV6-5 and TRBJ1-6, with D possibly TRBD1 on 6 matching bases. CDR3 size: 15 residues. V lost 6 bases and J lost 10, with 19 bases in between. Germline V CDR1 and CDR2: MNHEY, SVGAGI. CDR3 bases: TGTGCCAGCAGGCCGTTAGGGACACTCAGCTCACCCCTCCACTTT. Amino acid sequence: CASRPLGTLSSPLHF.

The count of this clone is one. The genes are TRBV7-2 and TRBJ2-2; D possibly corresponds to TRBD2 (5 bases). CDR3 length equals 17 residues. Trimming left V 5 bases short and J 1 base short, with 17 bases between. Per germline, CDR1 SGHTA and CDR2 FQGNSA. CDR3 region: CASSRDGLALNTGELFF. CDR3 nucleotides: TGTGCCAGCAGCCGTGACGGGCTAGCACTGAACACCGGGGAGCTGTTTTTT. The full variable domain, with the rest looked up from reference TRBV7-2 and TRBJ2-2, is GAGVSQSPSNKVTEKGKDVELRCDPISGHTALYWYRQSLGQGLEFLIYFQGNSAPDKSGLPSDRFSAERTGGSVSTLTIQRTQQEDSAVYLCASSRDGLALNTGELFFGEGSRLTVL.

The J gene is TRBJ1-4, the V gene TRBV2; 7 bases are shared with TRBD1. J was trimmed by 3 bases and V by 8 bases; bases with no gene match: 6. Germline values: CDR1 SNHLY, CDR2 FYNNEI. The CDR3 length is 14 residues. CDR3: CASFRDSPNEKLFF. The CDR3 region has the DNA TGTGCCAGCTTCAGGGACAGTCCTAATGAAAAACTGTTTTTT.

V and J are TRBV5-1 and TRBJ2-1, with 11 bases that match TRBD2. Unmatched junction bases numbered 7, after V lost 0 bases and J lost 5 bases. CDR1 is SGHRS, CDR2 YFSETQ, per germline. This CDR3 is 17 amino acids long. This CDR3 is CASSLVVAGGLDNEQFF. CDR3 in DNA: TGCGCCAGCAGCTTGGTAGTAGCGGGGGGGCTCGACAATGAGCAGTTCTTC.

CDR3 coding DNA: TGTGCCAGCAGCAGCGGGACAGGGGGAACCTATGGCTACACCTTC. Translated: CASSSGTGGTYGYTF. The J gene is TRBJ1-2, the V gene TRBV6-6; 11 nucleotides agree with TRBD1. The CDR3 runs 15 residues. The germline gives CDR1 MNHNY, CDR2 SVGAGI (reference sequence). The V segment lost 6 bases and the J segment 4 bases; nucleotides outside the gene matches: 7.

The rearrangement links TRBV11-2 to TRBJ2-7; tentatively, D is TRBD1 (5 bases). CDR1 is SGHAT and CDR2 is FQNNGV in the germline V gene. The CDR3 has 16 amino acids. Trimming pared 5 bases from V and 0 bases from J, leaving 17 bases between. The CDR3 coding sequence is TGTGCCAGCAGCCAACCCGAAGGGGCGAACTCCTACGAGCAGTACTTC. This gives the protein CASSQPEGANSYEQYF. Drawing the rest from reference TRBV11-2 and TRBJ2-7, the complete variable domain is EAGVAQSPRYKIIEKRQSVAFWCNPISGHATLYWYQQILGQGPKLLIQFQNNGVVDDSQLPKDRFSAERLKGVDSTLKIQPAKLEDSAVYLCASSQPEGANSYEQYFGPGTRLTVT.

This clone has just a few counts. The chain joins TRBV4-2 to TRBJ1-2; no clear D gene. CDR1 LGHNA and CDR2 YNFKEQ come from the germline V gene. The V end lost 4 bases, the J end lost 2 bases, and 14 bases lay between the germline ends. This CDR3 region has 15 residues. The CDR3 is CASSPTPNSNYGYTF. The DNA of the CDR3 is TGTGCCAGCAGCCCCACCCCTAACAGCAACTATGGCTACACCTTC.

The rearrangement uses TRBV10-1 and TRBJ1-4; D may be TRBD1 (5 bases). Germline CDR1 WNHNN, CDR2 SYGVQD (reference sequence). V was trimmed by 5 bases and J by 7 bases, leaving 8 bases between them. The CDR3 covers 12 residues. The CDR3 spells CASSQQVEKLFF. CDR3 bases: TGCGCCAGCAGTCAACAGGTTGAAAAACTGTTTTTT.

The V and J genes are TRBV11-1 and TRBJ1-1; 8 nucleotides align to TRBD1. Germline V gene sequence: CDR1 SGHAT, CDR2 FQDESV (reference sequence). V shed 2 bases, J shed 1 base, and the junction held 3 bases outside the gene matches. CDR3 size: 15 residues. For the CDR3, the DNA is TGTGCCAGCAGCTTATACGGACAGGGGAACACTGAAGCTTTCTTT. It yields the protein CASSLYGQGNTEAFF.

The V gene is TRBV15, the J gene TRBJ1-1, with a possible D match to TRBD1 (6 bases). The CDR3 spans 16 residues. V shed 0 bases and J shed 0 bases, with 11 bases lying between them. Germline lookup yields CDR1 LNHNV and CDR2 YYDKDF (reference sequence). CDR3: CATSREPTGVNTEAFF. For the CDR3, the DNA is TGTGCCACCAGCAGAGAGCCGACAGGTGTGAACACTGAAGCTTTCTTT.

The V gene is TRBV24-1, the J gene TRBJ2-1; 9 bases are shared with TRBD2. V shed 6 bases and J 6 bases; nucleotides not matched to a gene: 8. The V gene's germline CDR1 is KGHDR and CDR2 SFDVKD. CDR3 length: 15 residues. CDR3 sequence (DNA): TGTGCCACCAGTCTCCCGACTAGCGGAGTCAATGAGCAGTTCTTC. It encodes CATSLPTSGVNEQFF.

This sequence joins TRBV24-1 and TRBJ2-2, with a tentative D call TRBD1 (6 bases). Trimming removed 5 bases from V and 3 bases from J, with 15 bases in between. CDR1 and CDR2 from the germline V gene are KGHDR and SFDVKD. The CDR3 covers 16 residues. Here the CDR3 DNA reads TGTGCCACCAGTGCGCATCTCAGGGGTGACACCGGGGAGCTGTTTTTT. Translating gives CATSAHLRGDTGELFF.

V is TRBV5-1 and J is TRBJ1-1; D is uncertain. V was cut by 0 bases and J by 3 bases, with 6 bases left in between. Germline V gene data show CDR1 as SGHRS and CDR2 as YFSETQ. This CDR3 has 13 amino acids. The CDR3 bases are TGCGCCAGCAGCTTGGAGTTAGACACTGAAGCTTTCTTT. Amino acid sequence: CASSLELDTEAFF.

The CDR3 protein is CASSQDRPGQGGDTQYF. The CDR3 DNA follows: TGTGCCAGCAGCCAAGATCGACCGGGACAGGGAGGTGATACGCAGTATTTT. V gene TRBV14 combines with J gene TRBJ2-3; 9 positions agree with TRBD1. CDR1 SGHDN and CDR2 FVKESK come from the germline V gene. The J segment lost 6 bases and the V segment lost 0 bases, leaving 10 bases of the junction unmatched. The CDR3 has 17 amino acids.

The chain is built from TRBV10-3 and TRBJ1-2; tentatively, D is TRBD1 (6 bases). The germline gives CDR1 ENHRY, CDR2 SYGVKD. CDR3 length equals 14 residues. Trimming removed 0 bases at V and 7 bases at J, with 12 bases between. Written as DNA, the CDR3 is TGTGCCATCAGTGAGTCCGCAGGGGAGGGTGGCTACACCTTC. Protein sequence: CAISESAGEGGYTF.

This clone is a singleton in its sample. The V and J genes are TRBV18 and TRBJ2-7; D gene unclear. This CDR3 contains 14 residues. Germline CDR1 KGHSH, CDR2 LQKENI. V was clipped by 3 bases and J by 1 base, with 10 bases between them. CDR3 DNA sequence: TGTGCCAGCTCACCCGGTCCAGGTTCCTACGAGCAGTACTTC. This sequence encodes CASSPGPGSYEQYF.

This chain uses TRBV29-1 with TRBJ1-5; D unclear. CDR3 size: 13 residues. Germline CDR1 reads SQVTM; CDR2 reads ANQGSEA. V lost 1 base and J 1 base, leaving 5 bases between the germline ends. The CDR3 DNA is TGCAGCGTTGAAGGCGGGAGCAATCAGCCCCAGCATTTT. This encodes CSVEGGSNQPQHF.